This T cell receptor beta chain emerged from a study of blood T cell repertoires in COVID-19. Study-wide background: Acute-phase and convalescent COVID-19 samples originated in the United States, Italy and Spain. T cells, B-cell-depleted T cells, or PBMCs provided the cDNA or gDNA that served as material.

Trimming stripped 2 bases from V and 1 base from J, with 8 bases between. This CDR3 is built from 14 residues. Germline V gene data show CDR1 as SGHVS and CDR2 as FQNEAQ. Original data processing: Scientists estimated how many nucleated cells there were by amplifying reference gene primers. Generated by immunoSEQ multiplex PCR, the TCRdb table keeps only in-frame clones and is missing some. V, J and clone size are taken as reported in that table, and D and trimming were inferred from the DNA itself. The sample contains over 85,000 clones, 75% to 95% of which appear only once. The TCR originated in a man aged 18-30 years with acute or convalescent COVID-19. Material: peripheral blood. The rearrangement links TRBV7-8 to TRBJ2-5; possible D gene TRBD1, 5 bases. CDR3 in DNA: TGTGCCAGCAGCTTAAGGACACTCCAAGAGACCCAGTACTTC. It encodes CASSLRTLQETQYF. The full variable domain, with the rest looked up from reference TRBV7-8 and TRBJ2-5, is GAGVSQSPRYKVAKRGQDVALRCDPISGHVSLFWYQQALGQGPEFLTYFQNEAQLDKSGLPSDRFFAERPEGSVSTLKIQRTQQEDSAVYLCASSLRTLQETQYFGPGTRLLVL.